This T cell receptor beta chain is drawn from a study of identical twins. Study-wide results and caveats: The study found that models underestimated out-of-frame TCR alpha sharing in monozygotic twins.

With template switching, a universal primer site was added, and the cDNA carried unique molecular identifiers. TCRdb itself ran the 5' RACE reads through MiXCR, one entry per CDR3 protein. Among about 240,000 distinct CDR3 sequences, about 10% were seen once, and the ten largest hold roughly 10%. Concerning this clonotype itself: Its antigen is unknown.

The specimen was memory T cells sorted from blood. This TCR derives from a man between 50 and 59 years old in good health.

CDR3 sequence: CATSDPGTATGELFF. DNA of the CDR3: TGTGCCACCAGTGACCCTGGGACAGCCACCGGGGAGCTGTTTTTT. The chain recombines TRBV24-1 with TRBJ2-2; TRBD1 matches at 7 bases. The CDR3 covers 15 residues. Germline V gene sequence: CDR1 KGHDR, CDR2 SFDVKD. Trimming cost V 4 bases and J 4 bases; bases outside gene matches: 5.